These 30 T cell receptor beta chains originate from one sample sequenced in a study of T cells in Graves' hyperthyroidism and ophthalmopathy. Amplification of TCR beta CDR3 regions was performed using RNA transcripts as template. During a first-round RT-PCR of the TCR CDR3, the HTBI primer set was used. MiXCR, run by TCRdb on the multiplex PCR reads, gives a single entry per CDR3 protein. The sample records approximately 220,000 distinct CDR3 sequences, roughly 18% being singletons. The sample comprised blood. The receptors come from a man aged 35-49 years with Graves' hyperthyroidism.

At least ten counts were recorded for this clonotype. The rearrangement joins TRBV14 to TRBJ1-1; D possibly corresponds to TRBD1 (5 bases). Germline CDR1 SGHDN, CDR2 FVKESK. The CDR3 has 15 amino acids. The germline V and J ends were trimmed by 1 base and 4 bases, with 13 bases remaining between them. CDR3 sequence reads: CASSQVAGVGTEAFF. For the CDR3, the DNA is TGTGCCAGCAGCCAAGTCGCGGGGGTTGGCACTGAAGCTTTCTTT.

This clonotype was seen repeatedly, ten times or more. The chain has TRBV28 and TRBJ1-4; D is perhaps TRBD1 (5 bases). Per germline, CDR1 MDHEN and CDR2 SYDVKM. V was shortened by 2 bases and J by 8 bases, with 6 bases between the two germline ends. This CDR3 spans 12 amino acids. CDR3 sequence: CASSLRDEKLFF. CDR3 coding DNA: TGTGCCAGCAGTTTAAGGGACGAAAAACTGTTTTTT.

The DNA for the CDR3 is TGTGCCAGCAGCCAAGAGTACAGGGCTAACTATGGCTACACCTTC. Its translation: CASSQEYRANYGYTF. V gene TRBV4-2 combines with J gene TRBJ1-2; possible D gene TRBD1, 6 bases. V lost 0 bases to trimming and J lost 0 bases, with 8 bases between them. The CDR3 is made up of 15 amino acids. Germline assignment: CDR1 LGHNA and CDR2 YNFKEQ.

A note on this clonotype: A much larger clone lies a single base off, so this may be a read error. This rearrangement joins TRBV6-1 to TRBJ1-2; 7 bases map to TRBD1. Trimming cost V 6 bases and J 6 bases; bases outside gene matches: 7. The CDR3 is made up of 13 amino acids. The germline V gene has CDR1 MNHNS and CDR2 SASEGT. The CDR3 DNA sequence: TGTGCCAGCAGCGGGGGACAGAACCATGGCTACACCTTC. As protein: CASSGGQNHGYTF.

This clonotype was picked up many times. This chain uses TRBV2 with TRBJ2-7, with D unresolved. In germline, CDR1 is SNHLY, CDR2 FYNNEI. V lost 6 bases and J lost 5, with 11 bases in between. This CDR3 contains 12 residues. The CDR3 reads CASRGLEHEQYF. CDR3 DNA sequence: TGTGCCAGCAGAGGTCTGGAGCACGAGCAGTACTTC.

This clonotype was counted ten times or more. The V and J genes are TRBV30 and TRBJ2-2; D call uncertain. This CDR3 region has 11 residues. V shed 4 bases and J shed 6 bases, with 6 bases lying between them. From germline, CDR1 is GTSNPN and CDR2 SVGIG (reference sequence). The CDR3 region has the DNA TGTGCCTGGACCCGTCCCGGGGAGCTGTTTTTT. This encodes CAWTRPGELFF.

This chain connects TRBV3-1 to TRBJ1-1; D is unclear. This CDR3 spans 12 amino acids. Trimming stripped 4 bases from V and 3 bases from J, with 6 bases between. Germline V gene lookup returns CDR1 LGHDT and CDR2 YNNKEL (reference sequence). The CDR3 bases are TGTGCCAGCAGCCGGACCTACACTGAAGCTTTCTTT. It encodes CASSRTYTEAFF.

In its sample, this clonotype was seen many times. The J gene is TRBJ2-1, the V gene TRBV20-1; D call uncertain. The CDR3 totals 12 residues. The germline gives CDR1 DFQATT, CDR2 SNEGSKA (reference sequence). V was cut by 7 bases and J by 3 bases, with 10 bases left in between. The CDR3 nucleotides are TGCAGTGTCTGGCAGAGCTACAATGAGCAGTTCTTC. Translated: CSVWQSYNEQFF.

The rearrangement joins TRBV20-1 to TRBJ1-1; D might be TRBD1 (5 bases). This CDR3 region has 12 residues. Germline values: CDR1 DFQATT, CDR2 SNEGSKA (reference sequence). V gave up 0 bases and J gave up 7 bases, with 9 bases separating them. CDR3 sequence reads: CSAREGGYEAFF. The CDR3 DNA follows: TGCAGTGCTAGAGAGGGGGGTTATGAAGCTTTCTTT.

This clonotype was observed many times. The gene calls are TRBV11-2 and TRBJ2-2; no definite D call. Trimming shortened V by 3 bases and J by 4 bases, and 9 bases separated the two germline ends. In germline, CDR1 is SGHAT, CDR2 FQNNGV. The CDR3 is made up of 14 amino acids. This CDR3 reads CASSFGVGTGELFF. The CDR3 DNA is TGTGCCAGCAGCTTTGGAGTGGGCACCGGGGAGCTGTTTTTT.

The chain links TRBV6-2 or TRBV6-3 to TRBJ2-5; D perhaps matches TRBD1 (6 bases). The V gene's germline CDR1 is MNHEY and CDR2 SVGEGT. The V end was cut by 5 bases, the J end by 1 base, with 11 bases between. The length of the CDR3 is 14 residues. CDR3 amino acids: CASSPDRAQETQYF. CDR3 in DNA: TGTGCCAGCAGTCCGGACAGAGCCCAAGAGACCCAGTACTTC.

A few counts support this clonotype. The chain recombines TRBV19 with TRBJ2-7; TRBD1 is a possible D gene (6 bases). V was cut by 6 bases and J by 1 base, with 16 bases left in between. The CDR3 consists of 15 residues. Per germline, CDR1 LNHDA and CDR2 SQIVND (reference sequence). The CDR3 region is CASRQAHQGSYEQYF. In nucleotides, the CDR3 is TGTGCCAGTAGACAGGCCCATCAGGGGTCCTACGAGCAGTACTTC.

The table lists this clonotype with many counts. The J gene is TRBJ2-3, the V gene TRBV28; TRBD2 agrees at 8 bases. This CDR3 region has 13 residues. The V gene end was trimmed by 6 bases and the J gene end by 5 bases; junction bases not matched to a gene: 4. Germline V gene sequence: CDR1 MDHEN, CDR2 SYDVKM. In DNA form, the CDR3 reads TGTGCCAGCAGCGGGGGGGCCTTAGATACGCAGTATTTT. Translation: CASSGGALDTQYF.

This clonotype was counted between two and nine times. The chain couples TRBV19 to TRBJ2-1; D is possibly TRBD1 or TRBD2 (5 bases each). The V end lost 1 base, the J end lost 12 bases, and 16 bases lay between the germline ends. The CDR3 is 14 amino acids. From germline, CDR1 is LNHDA and CDR2 SQIVND (reference sequence). The CDR3 nucleotides are TGTGCCAGTAGTATAGTTCCGGGGACCGGGGTGCAGTTCTTC. Residues: CASSIVPGTGVQFF.

This clonotype was seen at least ten times. V is TRBV7-3 and J is TRBJ2-1; TRBD1 matches 9 bases. Germline V gives CDR1 SGHTA, CDR2 FQGTGA. CDR3 length: 15 residues. V lost 2 bases to trimming and J lost 6 bases; unmatched junction nucleotides: 5. CDR3 loop: CASSLSWDRANEQFF. The CDR3, as DNA: TGTGCCAGCAGCTTATCGTGGGACAGGGCCAATGAGCAGTTCTTC.

This clonotype appeared many times. This chain connects TRBV20-1 to TRBJ2-7; weak D call: TRBD2 (5 bases). With 3 bases removed from V and 4 bases from J, the gap between germline ends came to 10 bases. The CDR3 runs 12 residues. Germline V gene sequence: CDR1 DFQATT, CDR2 SNEGSKA (reference sequence). CDR3 in DNA: TGCAGTGCTAGGAGGGATTCATACGAGCAGTACTTC. Its translation is CSARRDSYEQYF.

The table lists this clonotype with a few counts. The chain employs TRBV5-6 and TRBJ1-4, with D possibly matching TRBD1 (5 bases). This CDR3 comprises 15 residues. Germline V gene lookup returns CDR1 SGHDT and CDR2 YYEEEE. The V end lost 4 bases, the J end lost 8 bases, and 18 bases lay between the germline ends. CDR3 sequence reads: CASSVLGPQGEKLFF. CDR3 sequence (DNA): TGTGCCAGCAGCGTATTGGGACCTCAGGGCGAAAAACTGTTTTTT.

Many counts were recorded for this clonotype. This rearrangement joins TRBV20-1 to TRBJ2-7, with TRBD1 as a possible D gene (5 bases). The germline gives CDR1 DFQATT, CDR2 SNEGSKA (reference sequence). Trimming took 3 bases from V and 6 from J, leaving 9 bases between them. The CDR3 loop spans 11 amino acids. The CDR3 here is CSASGASEQYF. In nucleotides, the CDR3 is TGCAGTGCTAGTGGGGCCTCCGAGCAGTACTTC.

The chain uses TRBV11-2 and TRBJ1-2; possible D gene TRBD1, 5 bases. The CDR3 has 15 amino acids. Between the trimmed V and J ends, which lost 1 base and 8 bases, there was a span of 17 bases. In germline, CDR1 is SGHAT, CDR2 FQNNGV. The CDR3 coding sequence is TGTGCCAGCAGCTTAGGCCCGACAGTTCCCTCCGGCTACACCTTC. Its translation: CASSLGPTVPSGYTF.

The chain combines TRBV11-2 with TRBJ1-5, with unresolved D. Trimming took 3 bases from V and 4 from J, leaving 7 bases between them. This CDR3 spans 13 amino acids. In germline, CDR1 is SGHAT, CDR2 FQNNGV. CDR3 in DNA: TGTGCCAGCAGCTTGATAGGGAATCAGCCCCAGCATTTT. It is translated as CASSLIGNQPQHF.

This clonotype was observed many times. V usage is TRBV28 and J usage is TRBJ2-2; TRBD1 matches at 9 bases. Germline V gene lookup returns CDR1 MDHEN and CDR2 SYDVKM. The V gene end was trimmed by 6 bases and the J gene end by 7 bases; junction bases not matched to a gene: 9. The CDR3 runs to 15 residues. The CDR3 DNA reads as TGTGCCAGCAGAGACGGGACAGGGAGAATCGGGGAGCTGTTTTTT. Its protein is CASRDGTGRIGELFF.

This clonotype was counted ten times or more. The chain employs TRBV6-1 and TRBJ2-3; no clear D. CDR1 and CDR2 (germline): MNHNS, SASEGT. V dropped 2 bases and J dropped 7 bases, with 7 bases sitting between them. This CDR3 comprises 12 residues. The CDR3 coding sequence is TGTGCCAGCAGTGAACAGACACATACGCAGTATTTT. Translating it yields CASSEQTHTQYF.

This chain joins TRBV19 and TRBJ1-5; no clear D. CDR1 and CDR2 from the germline V gene are LNHDA and SQIVND (reference sequence). V was cut by 10 bases and J by 3 bases, with 16 bases left in between. CDR3 length: 14 residues. CDR3 residues: CATRFIGNNQPQHF. CDR3 coding DNA: TGTGCCACCCGGTTCATAGGGAACAATCAGCCCCAGCATTTT.

The J gene is TRBJ1-1, the V gene TRBV25-1; TRBD1 aligns across 7 bases. This CDR3 has 14 amino acids. The germline V gene encodes CDR1 MGHDK and CDR2 SYGVNS. J was trimmed by 1 base and V by 7 bases; bases with no gene match: 6. CDR3 DNA: TGTGCCAGCATCCCGACAGGGTGGAACACTGAAGCTTTCTTT. It specifies CASIPTGWNTEAFF.

This clonotype was observed at least ten times. V is TRBV20-1 and J is TRBJ1-6, with D perhaps TRBD1 (5 bases). This CDR3 has 13 amino acids. Germline CDR1 DFQATT, CDR2 SNEGSKA (reference sequence). V was pared by 5 bases and J by 17 bases, with 22 bases between. For the CDR3, the DNA is TGCAGTGCTGGGCAGGGTTCTTCACCCTCCATCCACTTT. Protein sequence: CSAGQGSSPSIHF.

There are many counts of this clonotype. The chain uses TRBV19 and TRBJ1-1; tentatively, D is TRBD1 (6 bases). Germline CDR1 and CDR2: LNHDA and SQIVND (reference sequence). Trimming pared 7 bases from V and 10 bases from J, leaving 16 bases between. The CDR3 covers 12 residues. The DNA for the CDR3 is TGTGCCAGTACGCAGCGGGGGCTTGGAGCTTTCTTT. Translating gives CASTQRGLGAFF.

The V call is TRBV7-9, the J call TRBJ2-6; 8 bases line up with TRBD1. Germline V gives CDR1 SEHNR, CDR2 FQNEAQ (reference sequence). CDR3 length: 18 residues. Trimming took 5 bases from V and 0 from J; bases not matched to a gene: 9. The CDR3 sequence: CASSRSRGPISGANVLTF. The CDR3 DNA sequence: TGTGCCAGCAGCCGAAGCAGGGGGCCGATCTCTGGGGCCAACGTCCTGACTTTC.

The chain carries TRBV9 and TRBJ2-6, with D hard to call. The CDR3 is 16 residues long. The V end lost 0 bases, the J end lost 0 bases, and 7 bases lay between the germline ends. Germline values: CDR1 SGDLS, CDR2 YYNGEE. The CDR3 here is CASSVDLASGANVLTF. DNA of the CDR3: TGTGCCAGCAGCGTAGATCTCGCCTCTGGGGCCAACGTCCTGACTTTC.

This clonotype has ten or more counts. The rearrangement links TRBV28 to TRBJ1-1; D is unclear. CDR3 length: 13 residues. Germline CDR1 and CDR2: MDHEN and SYDVKM. Trimming pared 5 bases from V and 3 bases from J, leaving 10 bases between. CDR3 bases: TGTGCCAGCAGTCAGGACCGGCACACTGAAGCTTTCTTT. Its protein is CASSQDRHTEAFF.

This clonotype occurred many times. The CDR3, as DNA: TGTGCCAGCAGCCCGGGGCAGAGCCCTGAAGCTTTCTTT. Protein sequence: CASSPGQSPEAFF. The V and J genes are TRBV6-1 and TRBJ1-1; possibly TRBD1 for D (5 bases). V was pared by 6 bases and J by 6 bases, with 14 bases between. The germline gives CDR1 MNHNS, CDR2 SASEGT. CDR3 length equals 13 residues.